A single sample gave rise to the 9 T cell receptor beta chains below, sequenced in a study of shared clonotypes between healthy human individuals. CD8 cells classed as naive were CD45RO-negative and positively selected for CCR7, excluding terminally differentiated effector memory CD45RA+ cells. The table came from immunoSEQ multiplex PCR; TCRdb's copy has only in-frame clones and leaves some out. This table holds 2 million to 2.5 million clones, roughly 94% found once. Sequenced input: naive CD8+ T cells sorted from blood. The receptor set was obtained from a man younger than 30 in good health.

The chain links TRBV7-9 to TRBJ1-4, with unresolved D. The CDR3 totals 16 residues. Germline CDR1 SEHNR, CDR2 FQNEAQ (reference sequence). Trimming cost V 3 bases and J 0 bases, with 11 bases left between them. The CDR3 region is CASSFSGSSTNEKLFF. As DNA, the CDR3 is TGTGCCAGCAGCTTTTCGGGGAGTTCAACTAATGAAAAACTGTTTTTT.

The chain uses TRBV28 and TRBJ1-1, with D perhaps matching TRBD1 (5 bases). V dropped 1 base and J dropped 3 bases, with 9 bases sitting between them. Germline V gene data show CDR1 as MDHEN and CDR2 as SYDVKM. CDR3 length: 14 amino acids. This CDR3 reads CASSLLGEYTEAFF. CDR3 in DNA: TGTGCCAGCAGTTTATTAGGGGAATACACTGAAGCTTTCTTT. Based on the CDR3 plus reference TRBV28 and TRBJ1-1, the full variable domain is DVKVTQSSRYLVKRTGEKVFLECVQDMDHENMFWYRQDPGLGLRLIYFSYDVKMKEKGDIPEGYSVSREKKERFSLILESASTNQTSMYLCASSLLGEYTEAFFGQGTRLTVV.

The chain recombines TRBV4-3 with TRBJ2-1; TRBD2 matches at 8 bases. This CDR3 is built from 18 residues. CDR1 and CDR2 from the germline V gene are LGHNA and YSLEER. V lost 1 base and J lost 9; bases outside the gene matches: 17. The CDR3 is CASSQAKIIAGPTLEQFF. DNA of the CDR3: TGCGCCAGCAGCCAAGCGAAGATAATAGCGGGACCGACTCTTGAGCAGTTCTTC.

This chain joins TRBV29-1 and TRBJ2-1, with D unresolved. V was pared by 6 bases and J by 3 bases, with 12 bases between. Germline assignment: CDR1 SQVTM and CDR2 ANQGSEA. The CDR3 totals 13 residues. This chain's CDR3 is CSVILGDYNEQFF. The DNA of the CDR3 is TGCAGCGTCATCCTAGGTGACTACAATGAGCAGTTCTTC.

The rearrangement uses TRBV7-8 and TRBJ2-7; 7 nucleotides line up with TRBD2. The V gene end was trimmed by 1 base and the J gene end by 0 bases; junction bases not matched to a gene: 3. The CDR3 sequence is 15 residues long. CDR1 SGHVS and CDR2 FQNEAQ come from the germline V gene. Here the CDR3 reads CASSLEPGGSYEQYF. The CDR3, as DNA: TGTGCCAGCAGCTTAGAACCGGGAGGCTCCTACGAGCAGTACTTC. The entire variable domain, with the rest obtained from reference TRBV7-8 and TRBJ2-7, is as follows: GAGVSQSPRYKVAKRGQDVALRCDPISGHVSLFWYQQALGQGPEFLTYFQNEAQLDKSGLPSDRFFAERPEGSVSTLKIQRTQQEDSAVYLCASSLEPGGSYEQYFGPGTRLTVT.

Of note for this clone: Other nucleotide sequences in the sample specify the same CDR3. This chain links TRBV5-4 with TRBJ1-2, with a possible D match to TRBD1 (5 bases). Trimming removed 1 base at V and 0 bases at J, with 7 bases between. The germline V gene has CDR1 SGHNT and CDR2 YYREEE (reference sequence). CDR3 length: 14 amino acids. In DNA form, the CDR3 reads TGTGCCAGCAGCTTGCAGGGAGCTAACTATGGCTACACCTTC. It codes for CASSLQGANYGYTF. The full variable domain, with the rest looked up from reference TRBV5-4 and TRBJ1-2, is ETGVTQSPTHLIKTRGQQVTLRCSSQSGHNTVSWYQQALGQGPQFIFQYYREEENGRGNFPPRFSGLQFPNYSSELNVNALELDDSALYLCASSLQGANYGYTFGSGTRLTVV.

The V and J genes are TRBV5-8 and TRBJ2-7, with a possible D match to TRBD2 (5 bases). CDR3 length: 16 amino acids. The V gene lost 7 bases and the J gene lost 1 base, with 21 bases spanning the gap. Per the germline V gene, CDR1 is SGHTS and CDR2 is YDEGEE. CDR3 bases: TGTGCCAGCCCCGCTAGGCCTCTCCCGGGATCCTACGAGCAGTACTTC. Protein: CASPARPLPGSYEQYF.

V is TRBV27 and J is TRBJ1-2; perhaps TRBD1 as D (6 bases). The germline V gene has CDR1 MNHEY and CDR2 SMNVEV (reference sequence). Trimming took off 4 bases at V and 12 bases at J, with 18 bases between the two ends. The CDR3 has 13 residues. The CDR3 here is CASSSGRGPGDTF. As DNA, the CDR3 is TGTGCCAGCAGTTCCGGTAGGGGCCCAGGGGACACCTTC.

V and J are TRBV28 and TRBJ1-6; 10 bases match TRBD1. V gave up 7 bases and J gave up 8 bases; unmatched junction bases: 8. The germline V gene encodes CDR1 MDHEN and CDR2 SYDVKM. CDR3 length equals 15 residues. The CDR3 is CASTTVGTGDSPLHF. The DNA of the CDR3 is TGTGCCAGCACCACGGTGGGGACAGGGGATTCACCCCTCCACTTT.